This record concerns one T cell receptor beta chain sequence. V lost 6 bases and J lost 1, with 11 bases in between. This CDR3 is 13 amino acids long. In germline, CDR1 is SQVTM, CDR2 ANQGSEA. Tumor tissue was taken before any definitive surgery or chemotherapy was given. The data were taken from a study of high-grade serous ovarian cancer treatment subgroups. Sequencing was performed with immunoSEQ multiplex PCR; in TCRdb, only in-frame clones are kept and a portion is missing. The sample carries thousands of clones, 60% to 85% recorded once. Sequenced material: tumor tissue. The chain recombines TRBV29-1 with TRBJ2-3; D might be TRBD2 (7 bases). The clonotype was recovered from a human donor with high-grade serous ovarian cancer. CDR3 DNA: TGCAGCGTCGAGGGGGGGGGCACAGATACGCAGTATTTT. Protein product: CSVEGGGTDTQYF.